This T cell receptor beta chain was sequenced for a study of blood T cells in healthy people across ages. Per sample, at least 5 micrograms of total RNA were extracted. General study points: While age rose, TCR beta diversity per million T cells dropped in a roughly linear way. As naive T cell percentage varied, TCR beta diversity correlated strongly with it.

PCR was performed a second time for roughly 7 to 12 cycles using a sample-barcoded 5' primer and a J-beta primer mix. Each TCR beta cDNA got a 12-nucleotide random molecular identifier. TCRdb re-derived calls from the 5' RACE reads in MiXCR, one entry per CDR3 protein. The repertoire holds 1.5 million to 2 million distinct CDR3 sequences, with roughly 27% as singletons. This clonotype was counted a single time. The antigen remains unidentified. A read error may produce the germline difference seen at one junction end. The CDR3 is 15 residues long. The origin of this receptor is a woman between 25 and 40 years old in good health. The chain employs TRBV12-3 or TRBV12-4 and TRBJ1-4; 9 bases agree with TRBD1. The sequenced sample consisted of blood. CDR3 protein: CANSLYSQGAEKLFF. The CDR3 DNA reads TGTGCCAACAGTTTATATTCACAGGGGGCTGAAAAACTGTTTTTT.